This T cell receptor (beta chain) originates from a study of TIL therapy for anti-PD-1-resistant metastatic lung cancer. The immunoSEQ assay was v3. TCRdb's copy holds only in-frame clones and misses some; the assay was immunoSEQ multiplex PCR. The sample records 55,000 to 70,000 clones, 87% being singletons. This sample's time point: pre-treatment sample, taken before nivolumab and TIL therapy. CDR1 is KGHSH and CDR2 is LQKENI in the germline V gene. V lost 4 bases and J lost 0, with 13 bases in between. This CDR3 is built from 16 residues. The chain employs TRBV18 and TRBJ1-3; possibly TRBD1 for D (6 bases). This specimen was blood, taken at baseline. The sequence was collected from a person aged 30 to 80 with non-small cell lung cancer. This CDR3 is CASSLTTGPSGNTIYF. CDR3 nucleotide sequence: TGTGCCAGCTCACTGACGACAGGACCCTCTGGAAACACCATATATTTT.